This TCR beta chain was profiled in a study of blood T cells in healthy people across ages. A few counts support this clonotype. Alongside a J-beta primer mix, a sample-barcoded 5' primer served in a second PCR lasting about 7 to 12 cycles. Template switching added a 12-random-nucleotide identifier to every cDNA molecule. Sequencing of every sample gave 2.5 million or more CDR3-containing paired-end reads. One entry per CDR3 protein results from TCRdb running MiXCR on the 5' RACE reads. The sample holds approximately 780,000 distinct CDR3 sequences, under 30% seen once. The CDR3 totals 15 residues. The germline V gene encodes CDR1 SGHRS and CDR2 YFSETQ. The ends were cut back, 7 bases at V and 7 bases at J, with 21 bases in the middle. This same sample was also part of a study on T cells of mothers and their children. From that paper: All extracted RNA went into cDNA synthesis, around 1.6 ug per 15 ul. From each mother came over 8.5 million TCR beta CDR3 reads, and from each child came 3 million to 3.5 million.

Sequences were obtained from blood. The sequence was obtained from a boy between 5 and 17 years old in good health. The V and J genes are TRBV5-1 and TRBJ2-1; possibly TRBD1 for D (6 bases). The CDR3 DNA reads TGCGCCAGCGCCTGGTTTCACAGGGAAGGGAATGAGCAGTTCTTC. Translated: CASAWFHREGNEQFF.